This TCR beta chain stems from a study of blood T cell repertoires in COVID-19. Sequencing used immunoSEQ multiplex PCR; TCRdb keeps in-frame clones, though not all of them. The table records tens of thousands of clones, around four fifths of them present only once. This CDR3 contains 14 residues. Germline V gene lookup returns CDR1 SGHTA and CDR2 FQGNSA. Trimming shortened V by 6 bases and J by 16 bases, and 24 bases separated the two germline ends. The receptor's source is a human donor in a cohort sampled during active COVID-19. The rearrangement joins TRBV7-2 to TRBJ1-4, with D possibly TRBD1 on 6 matching bases. The sequencing sample was made of peripheral blood. The DNA for the CDR3 is TGTGCCAGCAGGTTCCGGACAGAGGGAAGCCTTAGGTTTTTT. Its translation is CASRFRTEGSLRFF.